A selection of T cell receptor beta chains follows, all from one sample in a study of response to subunit inactivated influenza vaccine. TCRdb reprocessed the RT-PCR reads via MiXCR and lists one record per CDR3 protein. Of 400,000 to 550,000 distinct CDR3 sequences in the sample, roughly 23% were seen once. The source material was CD4+ T cells sorted from PBMCs, sampled 5 days after vaccination. The source of these receptors is a middle-aged man who received an inactivated influenza vaccine. The CDR3 runs from the conserved cysteine through the conserved F or W. D genes are given only for firm matches. Clone size is given for some rows only: seen once, a few or many times, or a class if the clone is expanded.

V: TRBV6-6
D: -
size: once
J: TRBJ2-7
CDR3: CASSPGRKEQYF
DNA: TGTGCCAGCAGCCCGGGACGAAAGGAGCAGTACTTC

V: TRBV7-8
D: -
size: -
J: TRBJ1-1
CDR3: CASSFIPGQLNTEAFF
DNA: TGTGCCAGCAGCTTTATACCGGGGCAACTGAACACTGAAGCTTTCTTT

V: TRBV18
D: -
size: few
J: TRBJ2-7
CDR3: CASSDGPVQEQYF
DNA: TGTGCCAGCTCAGACGGACCAGTCCAGGAGCAGTACTTC

V: TRBV12-3/TRBV12-4
D: -
size: once
J: TRBJ1-1
CDR3: CASSSPAGVTEAFF
DNA: TGTGCCAGCAGTTCCCCGGCAGGGGTTACTGAAGCTTTCTTT

V: TRBV7-2
D: -
size: -
J: TRBJ1-2
CDR3: CASSAGTGRIYGYTF
DNA: TGTGCCAGCAGCGCGGGCACGGGAAGGATCTATGGCTACACCTTC

V: TRBV2
D: TRBD2
size: -
J: TRBJ2-1
CDR3: CASSAVLAVSYNEQFF
DNA: TGTGCCAGCAGTGCTGTACTAGCGGTTTCCTACAATGAGCAGTTCTTC

V: TRBV2
D: TRBD2
size: many
J: TRBJ2-1
CDR3: CACSSGTSGRARSYNEQFF
DNA: TGTGCCTGCAGTTCAGGGACTAGCGGGAGGGCCAGGTCCTACAATGAGCAGTTCTTC

V: TRBV5-5
D: -
size: -
J: TRBJ2-7
CDR3: CASSLDSFTYEQYF
DNA: TGTGCCAGCAGCTTGGATAGTTTTACCTACGAGCAGTACTTC

V: TRBV10-2
D: -
size: -
J: TRBJ1-5
CDR3: CASSERRFNQPQHF
DNA: TGCGCCAGCAGTGAGAGGAGGTTTAATCAGCCCCAGCATTTT

V: TRBV7-2
D: TRBD2
size: -
J: TRBJ2-3
CDR3: CASSLLLAGEGTQYF
DNA: TGTGCCAGCAGCCTTCTCCTAGCGGGAGAGGGTACGCAGTATTTT

V: TRBV15
D: TRBD1
size: -
J: TRBJ1-5
CDR3: CATSRGTGSSNQPQHF
DNA: TGTGCCACCAGCAGAGGGACAGGGAGTAGCAATCAGCCCCAGCATTTT

V: TRBV20-1
D: TRBD2
size: -
J: TRBJ2-3
CDR3: CSAAPGLVTDTQYF
DNA: TGCAGTGCTGCTCCGGGACTAGTAACAGATACGCAGTATTTT

V: TRBV20-1
D: -
size: -
J: TRBJ2-1
CDR3: CSAMSRLGPSYNEQFF
DNA: TGCAGTGCTATGAGTCGTTTAGGACCGTCCTACAATGAGCAGTTCTTC

V: TRBV5-1
D: -
size: -
J: TRBJ2-4
CDR3: CASSSQGFNNIQYF
DNA: TGCGCCAGCAGCTCACAGGGTTTCAATAACATTCAGTACTTC

V: TRBV12-3/TRBV12-4
D: -
size: many
J: TRBJ2-3
CDR3: CASSLLDTQYF
DNA: TGCGCCAGCAGCCTACTCGATACGCAGTATTTT

V: TRBV5-5
D: -
size: -
J: TRBJ1-1
CDR3: CASSSSGDTEAFF
DNA: TGTGCCAGCAGCTCTAGTGGAGACACTGAAGCTTTCTTT